The 20 T cell receptor beta chains in this list originate from one sample, sequenced in a study of blood T cell repertoires in COVID-19. Measured with immunoSEQ multiplex PCR; TCRdb has only the in-frame clones, and not every one. Counted here are 130,000 or so clones, 88% occurring once; the ten biggest clones make up 1.5%. What was sequenced was peripheral blood. The source is a woman aged 60-75 years with acute or convalescent COVID-19.

The chain is built from TRBV19 and TRBJ2-7, with TRBD1 matching 8 bases. Germline V gene lookup returns CDR1 LNHDA and CDR2 SQIVND (reference sequence). The CDR3 runs to 16 residues. After removal of 3 bases from V and 3 bases from J, the junction contained 10 bases not matched to a gene. CDR3 coding DNA: TGTGCCAGTAGTATCATACCGGGACAGGCCCACTACGAGCAGTACTTC. As protein: CASSIIPGQAHYEQYF. Using reference TRBV19 and TRBJ2-7 for the parts outside the CDR3, the full variable domain is DGGITQSPKYLFRKEGQNVTLSCEQNLNHDAMYWYRQDPGQGLRLIYYSQIVNDFQKGDIAEGYSVSREKKESFPLTVTSAQKNPTAFYLCASSIIPGQAHYEQYFGPGTRLTVT.

J is TRBJ1-5 and V is TRBV6-5; D gene uncertain. The V end was cut by 6 bases, the J end by 9 bases, with 12 bases between. The CDR3 has 12 amino acids. In germline, CDR1 is MNHEY, CDR2 SVGAGI. CDR3: CASRTENGPQHF. The CDR3 DNA is TGTGCCAGCAGGACTGAGAATGGGCCCCAGCATTTT.

The J gene is TRBJ1-2, the V gene TRBV3-1 (or the pseudogene TRBV3-2); D may be TRBD1 (6 bases). Trimming left V 2 bases short and J 7 bases short, with 20 bases between. The CDR3 runs 16 residues. Germline CDR1 LGHDT, CDR2 YNNKEL (reference sequence). The CDR3 sequence is CASSQNPITGIRGYTF. The CDR3 DNA reads TGTGCCAGCAGCCAAAATCCAATCACAGGGATACGTGGCTACACCTTC.

The V gene is TRBV7-8, the J gene TRBJ2-3, with D uncertain. V lost 1 base to trimming and J lost 2 bases, with 4 bases between them. The CDR3 contains 13 residues. Germline V gives CDR1 SGHVS, CDR2 FQNEAQ. This chain's CDR3 is CASSLGLTDTQYF. For the CDR3, the DNA is TGTGCCAGCAGCTTAGGACTCACAGATACGCAGTATTTT.

This clone was seen more than once but under ten times. The chain carries TRBV9 and TRBJ1-3; 8 bases fit TRBD1. In germline, CDR1 is SGDLS, CDR2 YYNGEE. The CDR3 extends over 16 amino acids. Unmatched junction bases numbered 2, after V lost 0 bases and J lost 0 bases. The CDR3 coding sequence is TGTGCCAGCAGCGTAGGAGGGACAGGCTCTGGAAACACCATATATTTT. Amino acids: CASSVGGTGSGNTIYF. The full variable domain, completed using reference TRBV9 and TRBJ1-3, is DSGVTQTPKHLITATGQRVTLRCSPRSGDLSVYWYQQSLDQGLQFLIQYYNGEERAKGNILERFSAQQFPDLHSELNLSSLELGDSALYFCASSVGGTGSGNTIYFGEGSWLTVV.

The V and J genes are TRBV19 and TRBJ2-5, with 8 bases aligning to TRBD2. Germline CDR1 reads LNHDA; CDR2 reads SQIVND (reference sequence). CDR3 length equals 15 residues. Trimming at V came to 4 bases and at J to 3 bases, leaving 7 bases not matched to a gene. CDR3 in amino acids: CASSSWRGEKETQYF. The CDR3 DNA reads as TGTGCCAGTAGTAGCTGGCGGGGGGAAAAAGAGACCCAGTACTTC.

The chain carries TRBV6-2 or TRBV6-3 and TRBJ1-5, with 7 bases matching TRBD1. This CDR3 region has 17 residues. Per the germline V gene, CDR1 is MNHEY and CDR2 is SVGEGT. V shed 6 bases and J 7 bases; nucleotides not matched to a gene: 18. CDR3 bases: TGTGCCAGCAGCCCTCGGTATCTAACAGGGGAGAGCCAGCCCCAGCATTTT. Translated: CASSPRYLTGESQPQHF.

The gene calls are TRBV28 and TRBJ1-4, with TRBD1 matching 8 bases. Germline lookup yields CDR1 MDHEN and CDR2 SYDVKM. The V and J ends lost 5 bases and 8 bases, in that order; junction bases with no gene match: 10. This CDR3 is built from 15 residues. The CDR3 here is CASSPDRGGREKLFF. CDR3 coding DNA: TGTGCCAGCAGTCCAGACAGGGGAGGACGCGAAAAACTGTTTTTT.

This chain connects TRBV11-2 to TRBJ2-6; D is unclear. CDR1 SGHAT and CDR2 FQNNGV come from the germline V gene. V was shortened by 3 bases and J by 1 base, with 7 bases between the two germline ends. The CDR3 loop spans 15 amino acids. As DNA, the CDR3 is TGTGCCAGCAGCTTTGGTAGTTCTGGGGCCAACGTCCTGACTTTC. Amino acid sequence: CASSFGSSGANVLTF.

The CDR3 bases are TGCGCCAGCAGCAACTTGGGACAGGCCCTGGACACTGAAGCTTTCTTT. Translating gives CASSNLGQALDTEAFF. J is TRBJ1-1 and V is TRBV5-1, with 8 bases fitting TRBD1. The CDR3 sequence is 16 residues long. Germline CDR1 SGHRS, CDR2 YFSETQ. V gave up 4 bases and J gave up 3 bases; unmatched junction bases: 11.

The rearrangement links TRBV28 to TRBJ1-4, with 7 bases lining up with TRBD1. Trimming removed 7 bases from V and 4 bases from J; junction bases left unmatched: 9. From germline, CDR1 is MDHEN and CDR2 SYDVKM. The CDR3 length is 15 residues. The CDR3 bases are TGTGCCAGCAAAGGAGCCGGGACAGTTAATGAAAAACTGTTTTTT. It yields the protein CASKGAGTVNEKLFF.

V is TRBV9 and J is TRBJ1-6, with D possibly matching TRBD1 (6 bases). This CDR3 has 14 residues. Germline-derived CDR1 and CDR2 are SGDLS and YYNGEE. Deletions cut 4 bases from V and 4 bases from J, with 9 bases between. The CDR3 DNA reads as TGTGCCAGCAGCTTCGGACAGTATAATTCACCCCTCCACTTT. The encoded protein is CASSFGQYNSPLHF.

The chain recombines TRBV2 with TRBJ2-5; D unresolved. The V end lost 4 bases, the J end lost 5 bases, and 11 bases lay between the germline ends. The CDR3 length is 13 residues. The germline CDR1 and CDR2 sequences are SNHLY and FYNNEI. CDR3 DNA: TGTGCCAGCAGTGGTATTAGCTGGGAGACCCAGTACTTC. This gives the protein CASSGISWETQYF.

This clone was detected only once. The chain joins TRBV15 to TRBJ1-4; possible D gene TRBD1, 5 bases. The CDR3 contains 18 residues. Trimming removed 0 bases from V and 1 base from J, with 15 bases in between. In germline, CDR1 is LNHNV, CDR2 YYDKDF (reference sequence). CDR3 nucleotide sequence: TGTGCCACCAGCAGAGAAAGGGCCAGGGATGAAACTAATGAAAAACTGTTTTTT. Residues: CATSRERARDETNEKLFF.

The CDR3: CASSLVGRTDTQYF. The CDR3 DNA is TGCGCCAGCAGCTTGGTGGGCCGCACAGATACGCAGTATTTT. The chain carries TRBV5-1 and TRBJ2-3, with D hard to call. The CDR3 totals 14 residues. V lost 0 bases, J lost 1 base, and 6 bases lay in between. CDR1 SGHRS and CDR2 YFSETQ come from the germline V gene.

The chain carries TRBV19 and TRBJ1-5; D may be TRBD1 (5 bases). Deletions cut 4 bases from V and 0 bases from J, with 13 bases between. The V gene's germline CDR1 is LNHDA and CDR2 SQIVND (reference sequence). This CDR3 region has 16 residues. The DNA for the CDR3 is TGTGCCAGTAGTACCCTCCAGGGATATAGCAATCAGCCCCAGCATTTT. It specifies CASSTLQGYSNQPQHF. Full variable domain (missing parts from reference TRBV19 and TRBJ1-5): DGGITQSPKYLFRKEGQNVTLSCEQNLNHDAMYWYRQDPGQGLRLIYYSQIVNDFQKGDIAEGYSVSREKKESFPLTVTSAQKNPTAFYLCASSTLQGYSNQPQHFGDGTRLSIL.

This chain joins TRBV5-1 and TRBJ1-6; D is possibly TRBD1 (5 bases). The V gene's germline CDR1 is SGHRS and CDR2 YFSETQ. Trimming removed 4 bases from V and 10 bases from J, with 15 bases in between. This CDR3 has 14 residues. The CDR3 protein is CASSAGGRESPLHF. CDR3 coding DNA: TGCGCCAGCAGCGCCGGGGGGAGAGAGTCACCCCTCCACTTT.

This clone was observed a single time. This rearrangement joins TRBV6-4 to TRBJ1-1; 7 nucleotides line up with TRBD1. Germline-derived CDR1 and CDR2 are MRHNA and SNTAGT. The CDR3 has 14 amino acids. Unmatched junction bases numbered 6, after V lost 4 bases and J lost 4 bases. CDR3: CASSVQTGSTEAFF. The CDR3 bases are TGTGCCAGCAGTGTCCAGACAGGGAGCACTGAAGCTTTCTTT.

The chain links TRBV7-2 to TRBJ1-2, with a weak D call TRBD1 (6 bases). V dropped 4 bases and J dropped 4 bases, with 19 bases sitting between them. The CDR3 has 16 amino acids. Germline CDR1 reads SGHTA; CDR2 reads FQGNSA. The chain's CDR3 is CASSSQHSGGLYGYTF. Here the CDR3 DNA reads TGTGCCAGCAGCTCCCAACATAGCGGGGGGCTCTATGGCTACACCTTC.

This clone was picked up one time. The rearrangement uses TRBV7-9 and TRBJ1-2; no clear D gene. In germline, CDR1 is SEHNR, CDR2 FQNEAQ (reference sequence). V dropped 0 bases and J dropped 2 bases, with 7 bases sitting between them. The CDR3 spans 14 residues. The CDR3 sequence is CASSLAVQNYGYTF. The CDR3 nucleotides read TGTGCCAGCAGCTTAGCTGTTCAGAACTATGGCTACACCTTC. The complete variable domain, with remaining parts taken from reference TRBV7-9 and TRBJ1-2, reads DTGVSQNPRHKITKRGQNVTFRCDPISEHNRLYWYRQTLGQGPEFLTYFQNEAQLEKSRLLSDRFSAERPKGSFSTLEIQRTEQGDSAMYLCASSLAVQNYGYTFGSGTRLTVV.